The 21 T cell receptor beta chains given below trace back to one sample, sequenced in a study of human T cells and chemical hapten exposure. TCRdb redid the calling of the RACE reads with MiXCR, one entry per CDR3 protein. Here the sample spans tens of thousands of distinct CDR3 sequences, about 8% being singletons. Regarding time point: patch test 2, 6 weeks after DPC sensitization. The treatment denotes: therapeutic diphenylcyclopropenone sensitization with weekly scalp DPC. Material: whole blood, obtained in connection with sensitization to the hapten diphenylcyclopropenone (DPC). Source of these receptors: a woman in her 50s with alopecia areata. Some clones in this sample may be carry-over from other donors' samples.

This clonotype was recorded at least ten times. The chain uses TRBV20-1 and TRBJ2-7; the match to TRBD2 covers 7 bases. The trim removed 5 bases at V and 6 bases at J, leaving 10 bases unmatched. Germline V gives CDR1 DFQATT, CDR2 SNEGSKA (reference sequence). This CDR3 spans 13 amino acids. The DNA for the CDR3 is TGCAGTGCTTGCTTAAGGGGAGGGCCCGAGCAGTACTTC. Translated, it gives CSACLRGGPEQYF.

This clonotype was counted many times. The rearrangement uses TRBV12-3 or TRBV12-4 and TRBJ1-1; D is unresolved. The CDR3 is made up of 13 amino acids. Between the trimmed V and J ends, which lost 1 base and 3 bases, there was a span of 6 bases. The CDR3 protein is CASSLVGYTEAFF. The CDR3 bases are TGTGCCAGCAGTTTAGTAGGATACACTGAAGCTTTCTTT.

This clonotype has a handful of counts. The chain joins TRBV6-5 to TRBJ1-1, with a weak D call TRBD1 (5 bases). The CDR3 totals 13 residues. In germline, CDR1 is MNHEY, CDR2 SVGAGI. V lost 6 bases to trimming and J lost 1 base, with 9 bases between them. The CDR3 DNA sequence: TGTGCCAGCAGCGACAGCCCGAACACTGAAGCTTTCTTT. This gives the protein CASSDSPNTEAFF.

Points on this clonotype: A junction boundary mismatches the germline segment, possibly from a read error. This chain uses TRBV7-2 with TRBJ2-3; D is perhaps TRBD1 (6 bases). Germline assignment: CDR1 SGHTA and CDR2 FQGNSA. The CDR3 extends over 9 amino acids. In DNA form, the CDR3 reads TGTGCCAGCGGTTATTACAGGGCTTTT. Protein product: CASGYYRAF.

There are many counts of this clonotype. The V call is TRBV3-1, the J call TRBJ1-1; a possible D gene is TRBD1 (5 bases). The CDR3 runs 16 residues. Trimming cost V 5 bases and J 0 bases, with 16 bases left between them. Germline assignment: CDR1 LGHDT and CDR2 YNNKEL (reference sequence). The CDR3 coding sequence is TGTGCCAGCAGCACCACTCCGGGACTGATGAACACTGAAGCTTTCTTT. Translating it yields CASSTTPGLMNTEAFF.

The V call is TRBV30, the J call TRBJ2-5; D is perhaps TRBD2 (6 bases). Germline-derived CDR1 and CDR2 are GTSNPN and SVGIG (reference sequence). Trimming pared 3 bases from V and 3 bases from J, leaving 20 bases between. The CDR3 consists of 16 residues. The CDR3 DNA follows: TGTGCCTGGAGCGGTCTGTACGGGACTGGAGAAGAGACCCAGTACTTC. Translating gives CAWSGLYGTGEETQYF.

In its sample, this clonotype was seen a few times. The chain has TRBV6-6 and TRBJ2-7; D gene ambiguous. V was pared by 2 bases and J by 9 bases, with 14 bases between. Looked up from germline, CDR1 is MNHNY and CDR2 is SVGAGI (reference sequence). The CDR3 runs 13 residues. The DNA for the CDR3 is TGTGCCAGCAGTTACGCGGACGGCGGTATGCAGTACTTC. Amino acids: CASSYADGGMQYF.

This clonotype was recorded at least ten times. The chain employs TRBV20-1 and TRBJ2-5; the match to TRBD2 covers 13 bases. Germline assignment: CDR1 DFQATT and CDR2 SNEGSKA (reference sequence). V shed 1 base, J shed 3 bases, and the junction held 2 bases outside the gene matches. This CDR3 comprises 15 residues. CDR3 nucleotide sequence: TGCAGTGCTAGAGGACTAGCGGGAGGTGAAGAGACCCAGTACTTC. Translating it yields CSARGLAGGEETQYF.

In this sample, this clonotype turned up many times. The chain recombines TRBV19 with TRBJ1-5; D is perhaps TRBD1 (6 bases). Germline CDR1 reads LNHDA; CDR2 reads SQIVND (reference sequence). V lost 7 bases and J lost 7, with 11 bases in between. The CDR3 has 12 residues. Written as DNA, the CDR3 is TGTGCCAGTACTTCAGGGGAGCAGCCCCAGCATTTT. This gives the protein CASTSGEQPQHF.

A few counts support this clonotype. The V gene is TRBV3-1, the J gene TRBJ2-2; D gene ambiguous. V gave up 1 base and J gave up 6 bases, with 3 bases separating them. The CDR3 covers 12 residues. In germline, CDR1 is LGHDT, CDR2 YNNKEL (reference sequence). Written as DNA, the CDR3 is TGTGCCAGCAGCCAAGGACCCGGGGAGCTGTTTTTT. It codes for CASSQGPGELFF.

This clonotype was seen a few times. This chain links TRBV11-2 with TRBJ2-7; D is undetermined. CDR1 and CDR2 from the germline V gene are SGHAT and FQNNGV. The V end lost 0 bases, the J end lost 2 bases, and 8 bases lay between the germline ends. The CDR3 sequence is 14 residues long. For the CDR3, the DNA is TGTGCCAGCAGCTTAGATCTAGGTCCCTACGAGCAGTACTTC. Encoded protein: CASSLDLGPYEQYF.

In this sample, this clonotype turned up many times. The CDR3: CASSLDAGGNQPQHF. The CDR3 bases are TGTGCCAGCAGCTTAGACGCCGGGGGCAATCAGCCCCAGCATTTT. The V and J genes are TRBV7-2 and TRBJ1-5; D ambiguous. The V end lost 1 base, the J end lost 2 bases, and 9 bases lay between the germline ends. CDR3 size: 15 residues. Per the germline V gene, CDR1 is SGHTA and CDR2 is FQGNSA.

The chain joins TRBV4-1 to TRBJ2-3; weak D call: TRBD2 (5 bases). This CDR3 region has 14 residues. Germline CDR1 is MGHRA and CDR2 is YSYEKL. V gave up 1 base and J gave up 1 base, with 6 bases separating them. This CDR3 is CASSQVRGTDTQYF. The CDR3 nucleotides read TGCGCCAGCAGCCAAGTGAGGGGCACAGATACGCAGTATTTT.

J is TRBJ2-3 and V is TRBV28; D gene ambiguous. CDR3 length: 13 amino acids. Trimming stripped 9 bases from V and 5 bases from J, with 15 bases between. Germline-derived CDR1 and CDR2 are MDHEN and SYDVKM. CDR3 coding DNA: TGTGCCAGTTGGGTTAGGGTCGGAGATACGCAGTATTTT. It yields the protein CASWVRVGDTQYF.

The sample holds many counts of this clonotype. This sequence joins TRBV4-3 and TRBJ2-7, with 8 nucleotides matching TRBD2. Per the germline V gene, CDR1 is LGHNA and CDR2 is YSLEER. The CDR3 runs 15 residues. The ends lost 0 bases at V and 3 bases at J; junction bases unmatched: 4. CDR3 nucleotides: TGCGCCAGCAGCCAAGATCGACTAGCGAGCTACGAGCAGTACTTC. Protein sequence: CASSQDRLASYEQYF.

V usage is TRBV20-1 and J usage is TRBJ1-4; D possibly corresponds to TRBD1 (5 bases). Trimming cost V 8 bases and J 4 bases, with 14 bases left between them. This CDR3 contains 13 residues. Germline-derived CDR1 and CDR2 are DFQATT and SNEGSKA (reference sequence). Here the CDR3 DNA reads TGCAGTACCCTCGTGGGGGGTAATGAAAAACTGTTTTTT. Protein: CSTLVGGNEKLFF.

This clonotype appeared a few times. This sequence joins TRBV9 and TRBJ1-1; 9 bases line up with TRBD1. Germline loops: CDR1 SGDLS, CDR2 YYNGEE. Unmatched junction bases numbered 5, after V lost 4 bases and J lost 1 base. The CDR3 runs 15 residues. The CDR3 spells CASSKRTGANTEAFF. The CDR3 DNA is TGTGCCAGCAGCAAACGGACAGGGGCGAACACTGAAGCTTTCTTT.

The chain recombines TRBV29-1 with TRBJ2-5; maybe TRBD2 (6 bases). The CDR3 covers 12 residues. Germline loops: CDR1 SQVTM, CDR2 ANQGSEA. V shed 4 bases and J shed 5 bases, with 11 bases lying between them. The CDR3 region is CSVVEGGETQYF. The CDR3 DNA reads as TGCAGCGTTGTGGAGGGAGGCGAGACCCAGTACTTC.

The gene calls are TRBV28 and TRBJ2-1; no firm D call. Germline V gene lookup returns CDR1 MDHEN and CDR2 SYDVKM. The CDR3 totals 12 residues. V lost 4 bases to trimming and J lost 10 bases, with 11 bases between them. CDR3 amino acids: CASSSAFREQFF. As DNA, the CDR3 is TGTGCCAGCAGTTCGGCTTTTAGGGAGCAGTTCTTC.

CDR3 sequence: CASSLLGQDNSPLHF. The CDR3 bases are TGTGCCAGCAGTTTATTAGGGCAGGATAATTCACCCCTCCACTTT. This chain joins TRBV28 and TRBJ1-6; D remains unclear. The germline V gene has CDR1 MDHEN and CDR2 SYDVKM. Deletions cut 1 base from V and 5 bases from J, with 9 bases between. There are 15 residues in the CDR3.

This chain connects TRBV7-2 to TRBJ2-2; D remains unclear. Germline V CDR1 and CDR2: SGHTA, FQGNSA. The CDR3 spans 13 residues. V lost 5 bases, J lost 10 bases, and 14 bases lay in between. The CDR3 reads CASSPYEAEELFF. The CDR3 coding sequence is TGTGCCAGCAGCCCCTACGAGGCCGAGGAGCTGTTTTTT.